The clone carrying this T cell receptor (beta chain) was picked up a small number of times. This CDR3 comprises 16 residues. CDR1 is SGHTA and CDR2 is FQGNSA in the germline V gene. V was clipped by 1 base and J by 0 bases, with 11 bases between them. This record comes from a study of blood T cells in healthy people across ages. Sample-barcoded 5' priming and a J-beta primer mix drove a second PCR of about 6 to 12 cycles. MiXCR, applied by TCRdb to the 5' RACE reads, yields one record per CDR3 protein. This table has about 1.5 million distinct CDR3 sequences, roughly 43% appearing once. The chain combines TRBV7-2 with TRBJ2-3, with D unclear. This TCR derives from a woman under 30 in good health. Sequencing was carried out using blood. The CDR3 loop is CASSLEATTSTDTQYF. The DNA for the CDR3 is TGTGCCAGCAGCTTAGAGGCGACCACTAGCACAGATACGCAGTATTTT.